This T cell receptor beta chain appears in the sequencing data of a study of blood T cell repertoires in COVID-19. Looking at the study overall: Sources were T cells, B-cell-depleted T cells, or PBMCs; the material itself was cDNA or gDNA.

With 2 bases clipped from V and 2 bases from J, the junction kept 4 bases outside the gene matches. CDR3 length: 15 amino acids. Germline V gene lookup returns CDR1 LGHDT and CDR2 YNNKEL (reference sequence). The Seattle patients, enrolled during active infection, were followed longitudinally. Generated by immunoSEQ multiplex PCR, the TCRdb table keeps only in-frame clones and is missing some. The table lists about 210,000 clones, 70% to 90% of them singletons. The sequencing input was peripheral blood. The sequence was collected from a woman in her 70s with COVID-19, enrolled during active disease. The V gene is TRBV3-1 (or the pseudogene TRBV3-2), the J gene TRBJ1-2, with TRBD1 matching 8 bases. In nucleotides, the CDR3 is TGTGCCAGCAGCCAACAGTGGACAGGGAACTATGGCTACACCTTC. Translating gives CASSQQWTGNYGYTF.